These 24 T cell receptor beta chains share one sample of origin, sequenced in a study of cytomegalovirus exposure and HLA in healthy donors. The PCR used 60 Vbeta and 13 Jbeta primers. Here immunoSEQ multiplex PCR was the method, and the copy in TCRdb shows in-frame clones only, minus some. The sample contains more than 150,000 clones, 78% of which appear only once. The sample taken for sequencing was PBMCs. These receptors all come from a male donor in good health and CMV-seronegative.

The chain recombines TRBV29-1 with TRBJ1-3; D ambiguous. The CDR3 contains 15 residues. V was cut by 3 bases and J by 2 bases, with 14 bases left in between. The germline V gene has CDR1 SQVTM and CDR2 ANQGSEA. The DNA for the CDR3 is TGCAGCGTTGAGCTCGACATGGCTCCTGGAAACACCATATATTTT. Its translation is CSVELDMAPGNTIYF.

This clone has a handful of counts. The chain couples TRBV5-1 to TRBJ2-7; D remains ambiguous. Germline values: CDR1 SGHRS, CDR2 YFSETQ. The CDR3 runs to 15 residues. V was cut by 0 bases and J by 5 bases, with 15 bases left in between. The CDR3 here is CASSLAGQSFHEQYF. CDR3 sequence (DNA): TGCGCCAGCAGCTTGGCCGGTCAATCCTTCCACGAGCAGTACTTC.

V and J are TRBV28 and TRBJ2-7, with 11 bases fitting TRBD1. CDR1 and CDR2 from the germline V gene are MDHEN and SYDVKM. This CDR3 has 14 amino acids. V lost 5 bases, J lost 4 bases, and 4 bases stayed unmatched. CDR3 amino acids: CASSIGTGGYEQYF. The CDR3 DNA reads TGTGCCAGCAGTATCGGGACAGGGGGGTACGAGCAGTACTTC.

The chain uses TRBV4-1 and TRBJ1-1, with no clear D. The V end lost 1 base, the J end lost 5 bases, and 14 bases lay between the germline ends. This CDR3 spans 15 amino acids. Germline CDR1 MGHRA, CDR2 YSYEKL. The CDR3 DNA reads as TGCGCCAGCAGCCAAGGTATGCTTACAACAACTGAAGCTTTCTTT. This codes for CASSQGMLTTTEAFF.

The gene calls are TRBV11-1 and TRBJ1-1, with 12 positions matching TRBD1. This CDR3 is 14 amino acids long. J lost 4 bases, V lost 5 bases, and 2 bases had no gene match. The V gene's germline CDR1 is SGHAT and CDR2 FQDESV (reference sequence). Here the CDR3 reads CASSMGQGATEAFF. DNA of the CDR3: TGTGCCAGCAGCATGGGACAGGGGGCCACTGAAGCTTTCTTT.

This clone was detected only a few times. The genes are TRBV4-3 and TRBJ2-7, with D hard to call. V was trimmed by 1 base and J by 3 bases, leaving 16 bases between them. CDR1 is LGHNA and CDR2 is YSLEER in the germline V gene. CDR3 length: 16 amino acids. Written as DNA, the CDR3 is TGCGCCAGCAGCCAAGGGGTGGCGGAAAAAAACTACGAGCAGTACTTC. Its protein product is CASSQGVAEKNYEQYF.

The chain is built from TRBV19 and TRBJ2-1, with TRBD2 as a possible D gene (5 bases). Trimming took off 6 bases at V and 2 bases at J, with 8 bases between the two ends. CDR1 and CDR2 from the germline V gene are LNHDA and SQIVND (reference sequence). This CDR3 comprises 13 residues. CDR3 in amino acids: CASSGNPYNEQFF. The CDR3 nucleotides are TGTGCCAGTAGCGGGAACCCCTACAATGAGCAGTTCTTC.

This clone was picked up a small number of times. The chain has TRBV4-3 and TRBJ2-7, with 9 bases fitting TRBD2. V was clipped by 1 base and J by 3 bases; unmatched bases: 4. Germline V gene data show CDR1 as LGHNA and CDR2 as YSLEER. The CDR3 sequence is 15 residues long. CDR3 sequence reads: CASSQVSTSGYEQYF. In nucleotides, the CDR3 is TGCGCCAGCAGCCAAGTTTCGACTAGCGGCTACGAGCAGTACTTC.

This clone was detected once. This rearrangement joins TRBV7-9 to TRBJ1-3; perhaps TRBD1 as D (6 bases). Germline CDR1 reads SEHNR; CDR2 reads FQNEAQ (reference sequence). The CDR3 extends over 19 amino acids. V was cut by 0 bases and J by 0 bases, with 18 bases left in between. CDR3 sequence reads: CASSLAGGGRPFSGNTIYF. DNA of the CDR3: TGTGCCAGCAGCTTAGCGGGTGGGGGCAGACCCTTCTCTGGAAACACCATATATTTT.

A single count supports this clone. CDR3 protein: CASSLSFGSATDTQYF. Here the CDR3 DNA reads TGTGCCAGCAGCTTATCGTTCGGGAGCGCCACAGATACGCAGTATTTT. The V and J genes are TRBV11-2 and TRBJ2-3; the D gene is possibly TRBD2 (6 bases). V lost 2 bases to trimming and J lost 2 bases, with 14 bases between them. CDR3 length: 16 amino acids. Germline lookup yields CDR1 SGHAT and CDR2 FQNNGV. The whole variable domain, remainder taken from reference TRBV11-2 and TRBJ2-3, is EAGVAQSPRYKIIEKRQSVAFWCNPISGHATLYWYQQILGQGPKLLIQFQNNGVVDDSQLPKDRFSAERLKGVDSTLKIQPAKLEDSAVYLCASSLSFGSATDTQYFGPGTRLTVL.

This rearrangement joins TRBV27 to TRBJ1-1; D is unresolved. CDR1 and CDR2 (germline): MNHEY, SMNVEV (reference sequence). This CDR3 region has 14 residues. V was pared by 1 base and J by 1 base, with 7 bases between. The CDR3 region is CASSLLAGNTEAFF. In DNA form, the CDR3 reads TGTGCCAGCAGTTTATTAGCCGGGAACACTGAAGCTTTCTTT.

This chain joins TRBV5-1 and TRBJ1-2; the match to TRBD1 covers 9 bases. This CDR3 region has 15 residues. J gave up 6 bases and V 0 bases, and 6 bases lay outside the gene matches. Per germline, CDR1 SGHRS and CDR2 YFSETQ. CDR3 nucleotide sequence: TGCGCCAGCAGCTTGGTGCCGGGACAGGGTAATGGCTACACCTTC. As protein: CASSLVPGQGNGYTF.

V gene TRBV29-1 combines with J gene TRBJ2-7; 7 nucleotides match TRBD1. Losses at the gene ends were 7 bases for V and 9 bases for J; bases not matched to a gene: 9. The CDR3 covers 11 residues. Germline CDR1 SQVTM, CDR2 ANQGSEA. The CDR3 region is CSAEIGTVQYF. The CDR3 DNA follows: TGCAGCGCCGAGATAGGGACAGTGCAGTACTTC.

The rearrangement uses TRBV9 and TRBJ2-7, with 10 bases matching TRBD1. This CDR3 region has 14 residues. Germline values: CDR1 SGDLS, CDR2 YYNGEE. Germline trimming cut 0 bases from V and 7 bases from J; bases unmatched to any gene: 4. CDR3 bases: TGTGCCAGCAGCGTAGGACAGGGGGCCGGAGAGCAGTACTTC. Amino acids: CASSVGQGAGEQYF.

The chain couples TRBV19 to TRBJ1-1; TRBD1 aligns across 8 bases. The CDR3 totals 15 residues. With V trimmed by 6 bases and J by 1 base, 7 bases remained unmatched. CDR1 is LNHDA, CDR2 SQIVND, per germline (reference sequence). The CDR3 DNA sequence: TGTGCCAGTAGCTCCCCAGACAGGGGGAACACTGAAGCTTTCTTT. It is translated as CASSSPDRGNTEAFF.

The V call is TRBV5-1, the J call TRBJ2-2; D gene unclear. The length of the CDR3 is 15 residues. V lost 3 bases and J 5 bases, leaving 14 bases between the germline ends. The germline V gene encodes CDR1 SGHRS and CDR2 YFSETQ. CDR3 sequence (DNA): TGCGCCAGCAGCTCGGTCTTCTTCGGGACCGGGGAGCTGTTTTTT. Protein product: CASSSVFFGTGELFF. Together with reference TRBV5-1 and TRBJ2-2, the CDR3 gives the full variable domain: KAGVTQTPRYLIKTRGQQVTLSCSPISGHRSVSWYQQTPGQGLQFLFEYFSETQRNKGNFPGRFSGRQFSNSRSEMNVSTLELGDSALYLCASSSVFFGTGELFFGEGSRLTVL.

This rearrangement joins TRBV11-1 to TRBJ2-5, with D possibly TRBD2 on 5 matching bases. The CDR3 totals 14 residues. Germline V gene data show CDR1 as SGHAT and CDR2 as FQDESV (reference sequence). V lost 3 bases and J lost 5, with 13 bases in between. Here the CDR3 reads CASSFEARRETQYF. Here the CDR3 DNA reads TGTGCCAGCAGCTTTGAAGCGAGGAGGGAGACCCAGTACTTC.

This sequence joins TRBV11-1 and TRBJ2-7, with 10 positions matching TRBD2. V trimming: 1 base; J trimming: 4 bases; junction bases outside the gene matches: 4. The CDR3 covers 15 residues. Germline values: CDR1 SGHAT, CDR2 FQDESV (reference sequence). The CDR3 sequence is CASSLESSGSYEQYF. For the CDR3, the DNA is TGTGCCAGCAGCTTAGAATCTAGCGGGAGTTACGAGCAGTACTTC.

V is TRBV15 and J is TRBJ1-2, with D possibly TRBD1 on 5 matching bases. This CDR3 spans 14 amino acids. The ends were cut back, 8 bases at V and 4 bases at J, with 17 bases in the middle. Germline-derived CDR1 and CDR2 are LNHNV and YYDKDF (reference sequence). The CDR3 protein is CATVKAGEGYGYTF. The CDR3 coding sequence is TGTGCCACCGTCAAAGCGGGGGAGGGCTATGGCTACACCTTC.

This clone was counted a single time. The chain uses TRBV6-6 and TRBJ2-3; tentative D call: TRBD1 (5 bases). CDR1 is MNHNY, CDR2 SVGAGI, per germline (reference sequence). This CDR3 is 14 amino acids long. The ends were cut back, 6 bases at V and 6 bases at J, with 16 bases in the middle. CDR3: CASRETATGDTQYF. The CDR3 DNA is TGTGCCAGCAGGGAGACAGCGACCGGGGATACGCAGTATTTT.

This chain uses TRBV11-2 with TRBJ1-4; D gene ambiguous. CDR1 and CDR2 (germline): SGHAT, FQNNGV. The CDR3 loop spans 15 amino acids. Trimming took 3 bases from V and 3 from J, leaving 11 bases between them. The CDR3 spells CASSFSGRANEKLFF. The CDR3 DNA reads TGTGCCAGCAGCTTTTCGGGGAGGGCTAATGAAAAACTGTTTTTT.

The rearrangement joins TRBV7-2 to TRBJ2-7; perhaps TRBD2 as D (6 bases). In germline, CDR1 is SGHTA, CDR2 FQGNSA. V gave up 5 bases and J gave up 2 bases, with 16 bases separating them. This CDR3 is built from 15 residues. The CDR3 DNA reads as TGTGCCAGCAGCCCGTCGATCGGCGGGACCTACGAGCAGTACTTC. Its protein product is CASSPSIGGTYEQYF.

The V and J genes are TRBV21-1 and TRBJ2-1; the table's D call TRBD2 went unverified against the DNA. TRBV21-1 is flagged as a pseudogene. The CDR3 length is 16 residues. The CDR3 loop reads CASSKRRLAGAGEQFF. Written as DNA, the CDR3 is TGTGCCAGCAGCAAGCGTCGATTGGCGGGAGCTGGTGAGCAGTTCTTC.

The CDR3 bases are TGCACCAGCATCGGACTAGCGGGGTACAATGAGCAGTTCTTC. This codes for CTSIGLAGYNEQFF. The chain is built from TRBV1 and TRBJ2-1; the table's D call TRBD2 went unverified against the DNA. TRBV1 is a documented pseudogene. The CDR3 has 14 amino acids.